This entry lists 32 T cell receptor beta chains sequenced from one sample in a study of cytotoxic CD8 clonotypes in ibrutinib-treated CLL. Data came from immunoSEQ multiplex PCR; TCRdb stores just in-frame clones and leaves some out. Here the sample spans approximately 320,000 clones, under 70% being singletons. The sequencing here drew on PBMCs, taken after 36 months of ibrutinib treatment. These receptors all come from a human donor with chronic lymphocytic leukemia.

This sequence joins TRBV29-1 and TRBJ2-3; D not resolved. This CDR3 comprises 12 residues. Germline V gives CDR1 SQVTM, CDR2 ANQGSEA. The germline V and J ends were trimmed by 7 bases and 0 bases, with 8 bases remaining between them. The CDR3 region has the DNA TGCAGCGGCGAGGCGAGCACAGATACGCAGTATTTT. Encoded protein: CSGEASTDTQYF.

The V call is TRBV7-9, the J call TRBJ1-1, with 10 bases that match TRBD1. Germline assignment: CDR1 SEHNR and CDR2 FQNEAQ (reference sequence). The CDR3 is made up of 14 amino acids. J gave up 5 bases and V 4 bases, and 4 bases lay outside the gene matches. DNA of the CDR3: TGTGCCAGCAGCTGGGACAGGGGAGTTACTGAAGCTTTCTTT. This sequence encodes CASSWDRGVTEAFF.

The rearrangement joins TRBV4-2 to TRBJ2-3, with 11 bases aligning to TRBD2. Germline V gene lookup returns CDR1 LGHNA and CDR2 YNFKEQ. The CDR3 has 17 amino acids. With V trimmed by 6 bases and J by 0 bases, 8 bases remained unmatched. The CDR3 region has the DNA TGTGCCAGCAGTCGTCTAGCGGGGGGCGCTAGCACAGATACGCAGTATTTT. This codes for CASSRLAGGASTDTQYF.

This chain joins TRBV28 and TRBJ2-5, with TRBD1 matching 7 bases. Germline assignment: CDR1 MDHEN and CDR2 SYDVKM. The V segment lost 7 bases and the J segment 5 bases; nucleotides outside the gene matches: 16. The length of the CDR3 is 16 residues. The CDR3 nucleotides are TGTGCCAGCACCGGTATTAGGTTAACAGGGGTGGAGACCCAGTACTTC. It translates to CASTGIRLTGVETQYF.

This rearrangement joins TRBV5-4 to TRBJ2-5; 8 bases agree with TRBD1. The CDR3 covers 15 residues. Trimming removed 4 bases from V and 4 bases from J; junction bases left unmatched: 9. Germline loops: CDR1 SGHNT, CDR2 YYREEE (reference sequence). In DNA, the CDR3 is TGTGCCAGCAGCCGAACCGGACAGGGAGTAGAGACCCAGTACTTC. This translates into CASSRTGQGVETQYF.

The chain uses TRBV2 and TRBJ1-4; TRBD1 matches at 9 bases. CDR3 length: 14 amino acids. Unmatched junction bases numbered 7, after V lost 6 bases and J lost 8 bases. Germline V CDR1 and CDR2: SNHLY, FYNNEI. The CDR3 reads CASSTGTGTEKLFF. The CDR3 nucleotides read TGTGCCAGCAGCACTGGGACAGGGACCGAAAAACTGTTTTTT.

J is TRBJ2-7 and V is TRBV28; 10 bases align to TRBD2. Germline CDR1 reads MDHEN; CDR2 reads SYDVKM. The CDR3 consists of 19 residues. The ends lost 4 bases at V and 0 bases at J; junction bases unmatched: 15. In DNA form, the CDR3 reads TGTGCCAGCAGTTCCCTGCTAGCGGGAGCAACTCACCCCTCCTACGAGCAGTACTTC. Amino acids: CASSSLLAGATHPSYEQYF.

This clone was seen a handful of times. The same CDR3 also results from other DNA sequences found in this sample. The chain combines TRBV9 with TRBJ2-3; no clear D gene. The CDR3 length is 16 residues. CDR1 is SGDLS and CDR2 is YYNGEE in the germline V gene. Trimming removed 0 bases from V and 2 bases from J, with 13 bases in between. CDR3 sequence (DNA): TGTGCCAGCAGCGTAGCCGCTGGCGCGAACACAGATACGCAGTATTTT. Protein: CASSVAAGANTDTQYF.

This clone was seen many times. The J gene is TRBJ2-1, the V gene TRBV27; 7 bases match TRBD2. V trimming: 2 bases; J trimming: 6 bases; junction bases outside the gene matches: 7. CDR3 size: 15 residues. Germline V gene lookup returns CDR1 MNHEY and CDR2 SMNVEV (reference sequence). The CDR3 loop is CASSLTGLVGNEQFF. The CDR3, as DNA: TGTGCCAGCAGTTTAACTGGACTAGTCGGCAATGAGCAGTTCTTC.

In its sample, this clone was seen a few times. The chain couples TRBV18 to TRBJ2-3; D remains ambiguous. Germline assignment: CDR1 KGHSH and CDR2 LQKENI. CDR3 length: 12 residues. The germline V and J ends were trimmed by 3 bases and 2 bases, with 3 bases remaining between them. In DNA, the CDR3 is TGTGCCAGCTCACCCGCCACAGATACGCAGTATTTT. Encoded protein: CASSPATDTQYF.

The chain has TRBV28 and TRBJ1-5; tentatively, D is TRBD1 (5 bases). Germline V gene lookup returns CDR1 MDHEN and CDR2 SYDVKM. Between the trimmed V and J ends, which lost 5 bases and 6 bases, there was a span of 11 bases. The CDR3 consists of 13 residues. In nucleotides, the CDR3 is TGTGCCAGCAGTGGGGGTGTGGGTCAGCCCCAGCATTTT. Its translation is CASSGGVGQPQHF.

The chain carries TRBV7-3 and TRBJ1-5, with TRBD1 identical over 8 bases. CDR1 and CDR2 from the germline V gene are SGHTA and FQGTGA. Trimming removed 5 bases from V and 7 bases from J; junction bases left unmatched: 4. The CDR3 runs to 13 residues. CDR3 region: CASSRDRGQPQHF. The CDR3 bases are TGTGCCAGCAGCCGAGACAGGGGCCAGCCCCAGCATTTT.

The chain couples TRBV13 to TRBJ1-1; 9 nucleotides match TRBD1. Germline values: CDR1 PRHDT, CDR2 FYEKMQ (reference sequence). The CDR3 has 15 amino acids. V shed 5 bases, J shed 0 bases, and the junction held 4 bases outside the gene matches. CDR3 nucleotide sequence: TGTGCCAGCAGCCTTCGACAGGGGGTGAACACTGAAGCTTTCTTT. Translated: CASSLRQGVNTEAFF. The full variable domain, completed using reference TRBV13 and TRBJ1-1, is AAGVIQSPRHLIKEKRETATLKCYPIPRHDTVYWYQQGPGQDPQFLISFYEKMQSDKGSIPDRFSAQQFSDYHSELNMSSLELGDSALYFCASSLRQGVNTEAFFGQGTRLTVV.

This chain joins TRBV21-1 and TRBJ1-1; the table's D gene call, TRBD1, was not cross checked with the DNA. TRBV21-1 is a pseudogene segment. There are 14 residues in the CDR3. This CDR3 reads CASSSSGGIRVAFF. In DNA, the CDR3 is TGTGCCAGCAGCTCATCAGGGGGCATTAGGGTAGCTTTCTTT.

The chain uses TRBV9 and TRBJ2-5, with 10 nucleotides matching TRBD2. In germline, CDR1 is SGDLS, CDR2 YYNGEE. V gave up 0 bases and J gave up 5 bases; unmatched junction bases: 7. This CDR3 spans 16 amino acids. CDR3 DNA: TGTGCCAGCAGCGTAGAGGCTAGCGGGAGTTGGGAGACCCAGTACTTC. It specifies CASSVEASGSWETQYF.

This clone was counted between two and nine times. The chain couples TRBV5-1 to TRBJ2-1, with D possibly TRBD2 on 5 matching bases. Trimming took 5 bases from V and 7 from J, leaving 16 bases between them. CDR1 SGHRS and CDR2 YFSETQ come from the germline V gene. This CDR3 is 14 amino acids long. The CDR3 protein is CASRVTGEHNEQFF. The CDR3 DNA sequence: TGCGCCAGCAGAGTGACCGGGGAACATAATGAGCAGTTCTTC.

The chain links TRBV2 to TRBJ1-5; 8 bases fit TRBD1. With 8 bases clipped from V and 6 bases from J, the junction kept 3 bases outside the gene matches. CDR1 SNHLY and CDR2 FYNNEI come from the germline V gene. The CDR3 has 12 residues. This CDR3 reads CASGQGIQPQHF. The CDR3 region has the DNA TGTGCCAGCGGACAGGGTATTCAGCCCCAGCATTTT.

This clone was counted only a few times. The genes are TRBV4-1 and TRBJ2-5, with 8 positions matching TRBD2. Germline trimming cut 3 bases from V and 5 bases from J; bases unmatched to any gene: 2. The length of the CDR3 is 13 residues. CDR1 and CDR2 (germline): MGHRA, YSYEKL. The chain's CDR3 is CASSQTGGETQYF. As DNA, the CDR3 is TGCGCCAGCAGCCAGACGGGAGGGGAGACCCAGTACTTC.

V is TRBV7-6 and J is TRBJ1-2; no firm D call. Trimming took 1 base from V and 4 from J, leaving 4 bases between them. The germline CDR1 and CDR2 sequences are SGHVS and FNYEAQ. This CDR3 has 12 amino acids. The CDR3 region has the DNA TGTGCCAGCAGCTTAGACGGCTATGGCTACACCTTC. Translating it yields CASSLDGYGYTF.

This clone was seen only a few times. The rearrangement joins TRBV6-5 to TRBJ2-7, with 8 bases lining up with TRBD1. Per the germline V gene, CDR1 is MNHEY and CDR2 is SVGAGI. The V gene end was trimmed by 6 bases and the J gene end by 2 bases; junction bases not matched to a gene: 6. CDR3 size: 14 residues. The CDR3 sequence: CASSRLDRAYEQYF. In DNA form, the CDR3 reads TGTGCCAGCAGCCGCCTGGACAGGGCCTACGAGCAGTACTTC.

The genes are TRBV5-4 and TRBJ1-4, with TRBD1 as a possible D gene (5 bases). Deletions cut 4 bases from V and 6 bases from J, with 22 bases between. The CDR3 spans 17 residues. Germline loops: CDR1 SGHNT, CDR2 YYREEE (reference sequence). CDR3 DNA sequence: TGTGCCAGCAGCATCGAACCCCCAGCTCGGGGCTATGAAAAACTGTTTTTT. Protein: CASSIEPPARGYEKLFF.

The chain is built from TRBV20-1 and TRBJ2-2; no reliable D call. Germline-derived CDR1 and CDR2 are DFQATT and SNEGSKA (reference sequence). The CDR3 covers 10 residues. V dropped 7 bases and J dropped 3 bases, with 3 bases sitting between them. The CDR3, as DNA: TGCAGTGTCGACACCGGGGAGCTGTTTTTT. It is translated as CSVDTGELFF.

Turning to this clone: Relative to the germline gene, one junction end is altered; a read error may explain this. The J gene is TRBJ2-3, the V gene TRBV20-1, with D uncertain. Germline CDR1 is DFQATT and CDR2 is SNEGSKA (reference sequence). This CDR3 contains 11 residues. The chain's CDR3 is CSAPYTETQYF. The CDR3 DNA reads TGCAGTGCTCCCTACACAGAAACGCAGTATTTT.

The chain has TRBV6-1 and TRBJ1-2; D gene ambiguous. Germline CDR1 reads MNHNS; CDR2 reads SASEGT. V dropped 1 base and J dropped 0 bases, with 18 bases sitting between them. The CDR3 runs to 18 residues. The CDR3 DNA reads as TGTGCCAGCAGTGAAGTGTTGTCATCGGTTGGCTCTAACTATGGCTACACCTTC. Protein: CASSEVLSSVGSNYGYTF.

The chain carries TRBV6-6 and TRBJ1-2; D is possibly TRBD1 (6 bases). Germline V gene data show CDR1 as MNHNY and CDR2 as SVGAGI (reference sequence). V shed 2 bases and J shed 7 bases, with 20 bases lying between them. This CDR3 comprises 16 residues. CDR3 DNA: TGTGCCAGCAGTTACGGAGGGGGAACGGATCGGGGTGGCTACACCTTC. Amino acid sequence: CASSYGGGTDRGGYTF.

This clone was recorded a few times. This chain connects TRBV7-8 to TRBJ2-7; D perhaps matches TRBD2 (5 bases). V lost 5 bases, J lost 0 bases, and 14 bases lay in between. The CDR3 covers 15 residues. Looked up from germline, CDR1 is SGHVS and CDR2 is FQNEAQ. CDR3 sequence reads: CASSLRTGPSYEQYF. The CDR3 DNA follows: TGTGCCAGCAGCCTTAGGACTGGACCCTCCTACGAGCAGTACTTC.

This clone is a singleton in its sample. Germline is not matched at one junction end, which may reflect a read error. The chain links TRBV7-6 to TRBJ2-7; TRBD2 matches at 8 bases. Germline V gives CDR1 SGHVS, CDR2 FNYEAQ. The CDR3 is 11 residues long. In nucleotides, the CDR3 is TGTGCCAGCAGCTTAGCGCGGGGGGCCACCTTC. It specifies CASSLARGATF.

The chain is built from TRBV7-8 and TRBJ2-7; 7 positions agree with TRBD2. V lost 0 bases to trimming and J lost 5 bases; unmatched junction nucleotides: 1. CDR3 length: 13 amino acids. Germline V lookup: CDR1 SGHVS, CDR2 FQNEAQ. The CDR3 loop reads CASSLARGNEQYF. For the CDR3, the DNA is TGTGCCAGCAGCTTAGCGCGGGGGAACGAGCAGTACTTC.

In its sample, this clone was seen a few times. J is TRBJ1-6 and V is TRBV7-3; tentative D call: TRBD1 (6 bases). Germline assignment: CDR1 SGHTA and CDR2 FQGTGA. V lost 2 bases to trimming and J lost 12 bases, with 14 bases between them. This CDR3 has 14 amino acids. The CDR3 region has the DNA TGTGCCAGCAGCTTAGAGGGGGTCCGCGGACCCCTCCACTTT. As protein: CASSLEGVRGPLHF.

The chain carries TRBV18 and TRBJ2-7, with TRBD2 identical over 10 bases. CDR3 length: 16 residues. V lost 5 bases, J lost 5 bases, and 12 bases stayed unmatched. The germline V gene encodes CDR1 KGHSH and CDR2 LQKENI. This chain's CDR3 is CASSLSGRASSNEQYF. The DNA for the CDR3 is TGTGCCAGCTCATTGAGCGGGAGGGCCTCGTCGAACGAGCAGTACTTC.

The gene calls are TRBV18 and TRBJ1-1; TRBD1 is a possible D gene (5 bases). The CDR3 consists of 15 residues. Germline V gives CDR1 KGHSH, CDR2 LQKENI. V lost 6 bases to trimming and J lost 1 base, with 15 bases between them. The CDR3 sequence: CASSYDTGPNTEAFF. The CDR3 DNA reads TGTGCCAGCTCTTATGATACGGGGCCGAACACTGAAGCTTTCTTT.

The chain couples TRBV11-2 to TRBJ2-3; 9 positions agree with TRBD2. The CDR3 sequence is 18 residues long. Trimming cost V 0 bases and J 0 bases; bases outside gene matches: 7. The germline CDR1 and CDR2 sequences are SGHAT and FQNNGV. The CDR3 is CASSLDLASGTSTDTQYF. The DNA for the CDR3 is TGTGCCAGCAGCTTAGATCTAGCTAGCGGGACTAGCACAGATACGCAGTATTTT.